The 26 T cell receptor beta chains presented below share a single source sample, sequenced in a study of CD4 T cells in relation to SARS-CoV-2 and coronaviruses. No antigen has been assigned to these receptors. Method: immunoSEQ multiplex PCR; TCRdb's copy keeps in-frame clones and lacks some. Of around 20,000 clones in the sample, under 85% were seen once. Before the COVID-19 pandemic, during about 2011-2019, CD4+ T cells were taken from unexposed donors. Isolation of CD4+ T cells took place after around 11 days in culture. The sequenced sample was CD4+ T cells from PBMCs, cultured in vitro. The receptor source for this set is a human donor in good health.

The chain carries TRBV28 and TRBJ1-2; 7 nucleotides agree with TRBD1. The CDR3 is made up of 12 amino acids. Germline V lookup: CDR1 MDHEN, CDR2 SYDVKM. With V trimmed by 8 bases and J by 4 bases, 4 bases remained unmatched. Here the CDR3 reads CASERTGYGYTF. In DNA, the CDR3 is TGTGCCAGCGAACGGACAGGCTATGGCTACACCTTC.

The V call is TRBV5-1, the J call TRBJ2-3; D is uncertain. The ends were cut back, 0 bases at V and 4 bases at J, with 9 bases in the middle. The CDR3 covers 14 residues. CDR1 SGHRS and CDR2 YFSETQ come from the germline V gene. In DNA, the CDR3 is TGCGCCAGCAGCTTGGAGTTTGCAGCAGATACGCAGTATTTT. Its protein product is CASSLEFAADTQYF.

The rearrangement joins TRBV11-2 to TRBJ1-4; D call uncertain. The germline V gene has CDR1 SGHAT and CDR2 FQNNGV. The CDR3 covers 16 residues. V lost 8 bases and J 1 base, leaving 17 bases between the germline ends. DNA of the CDR3: TGTGCCAGCTCGTGGGGAGGATTAATAACTAATGAAAAACTGTTTTTT. Residues: CASSWGGLITNEKLFF.

This chain joins TRBV12-3 or TRBV12-4 and TRBJ1-1; possible D gene TRBD1, 5 bases. CDR3 length: 12 amino acids. V was cut by 3 bases and J by 7 bases, with 9 bases left in between. CDR3 residues: CASSFAGIEAFF. Written as DNA, the CDR3 is TGTGCCAGCAGTTTCGCAGGGATTGAAGCTTTCTTT.

The genes are TRBV7-9 and TRBJ2-5; the match to TRBD1 covers 7 bases. Germline V gene lookup returns CDR1 SEHNR and CDR2 FQNEAQ (reference sequence). This CDR3 spans 15 amino acids. With 5 bases clipped from V and 2 bases from J, the junction kept 8 bases outside the gene matches. The CDR3 loop reads CASSNVRGQQETQYF. DNA for the CDR3: TGTGCCAGCAGCAACGTCCGGGGACAGCAAGAGACCCAGTACTTC.

This clone appeared a few times. This chain links TRBV11-2 with TRBJ2-1; 11 bases fit TRBD2. CDR3 length: 16 amino acids. V lost 5 bases, J lost 9 bases, and 12 bases stayed unmatched. In germline, CDR1 is SGHAT, CDR2 FQNNGV. The CDR3 DNA is TGTGCCAGCAGCCTGCTGGGACTAGCGGAAACCCCTGAGCAGTTCTTC. Encoded protein: CASSLLGLAETPEQFF.

The gene calls are TRBV28 and TRBJ2-1; maybe TRBD2 (5 bases). CDR1 and CDR2 from the germline V gene are MDHEN and SYDVKM. Trimming shortened V by 5 bases and J by 0 bases, and 14 bases separated the two germline ends. The CDR3 has 16 amino acids. CDR3 sequence: CASSLRWTPSYNEQFF. CDR3 bases: TGTGCCAGCAGTCTAAGATGGACTCCCTCCTACAATGAGCAGTTCTTC.

The rearrangement uses TRBV5-1 and TRBJ2-1; 11 nucleotides line up with TRBD2. The germline V gene encodes CDR1 SGHRS and CDR2 YFSETQ. The CDR3 covers 14 residues. With 4 bases clipped from V and 7 bases from J, the junction kept 4 bases outside the gene matches. As DNA, the CDR3 is TGCGCCAGCAGCACTAGCGGGAGTCCGAATGAGCAGTTCTTC. Its translation: CASSTSGSPNEQFF.

There are a few counts of this clone. CDR3 amino acids: CASSPSQAVTNYGYTF. CDR3 DNA sequence: TGTGCCAGCTCACCTTCACAGGCCGTAACTAACTATGGCTACACCTTC. The chain uses TRBV18 and TRBJ1-2; tentatively, D is TRBD1 (5 bases). Germline V gives CDR1 KGHSH, CDR2 LQKENI. V shed 3 bases and J shed 0 bases, with 14 bases lying between them. CDR3 length equals 16 residues.

The chain has TRBV15 and TRBJ1-5, with 7 bases identical to TRBD1. Trimming removed 11 bases from V and 2 bases from J; junction bases left unmatched: 6. CDR3 length equals 13 residues. Germline V lookup: CDR1 LNHNV, CDR2 YYDKDF (reference sequence). The CDR3 coding sequence is TGTGCCGCGAGGACAGGAGGCAATCAGCCCCAGCATTTT. This sequence encodes CAARTGGNQPQHF.

The chain couples TRBV5-4 to TRBJ2-5; 10 bases are shared with TRBD2. This CDR3 is built from 16 residues. The germline CDR1 and CDR2 sequences are SGHNT and YYREEE (reference sequence). J was trimmed by 5 bases and V by 4 bases; bases with no gene match: 11. For the CDR3, the DNA is TGTGCCAGCAGCAGGGGACTAGCGAGCCTTCCGGAGACCCAGTACTTC. Its translation is CASSRGLASLPETQYF.

This chain links TRBV7-9 with TRBJ1-3; no definite D call. V lost 2 bases to trimming and J lost 4 bases, with 6 bases between them. There are 13 residues in the CDR3. CDR1 SEHNR and CDR2 FQNEAQ come from the germline V gene (reference sequence). The CDR3 spells CASSLQEGNTIYF. CDR3 nucleotides: TGTGCCAGCAGCTTACAGGAAGGAAACACCATATATTTT. Looking up the rest from reference TRBV7-9 and TRBJ1-3 gives the full variable domain: DTGVSQNPRHKITKRGQNVTFRCDPISEHNRLYWYRQTLGQGPEFLTYFQNEAQLEKSRLLSDRFSAERPKGSFSTLEIQRTEQGDSAMYLCASSLQEGNTIYFGEGSWLTVV.

This clone showed up just a few times. V and J are TRBV28 and TRBJ1-2; D remains unclear. CDR1 and CDR2 from the germline V gene are MDHEN and SYDVKM. This CDR3 region has 12 residues. The V end lost 2 bases, the J end lost 0 bases, and 1 base lay between the germline ends. The CDR3 DNA sequence: TGTGCCAGCAGTTTAGCTAACTATGGCTACACCTTC. It specifies CASSLANYGYTF.

The table lists this clone with a count of one. This chain links TRBV10-1 with TRBJ2-3; either TRBD1 or TRBD2 may fit D (5 bases each). V was clipped by 0 bases and J by 6 bases, with 13 bases between them. CDR1 is WNHNN and CDR2 is SYGVQD in the germline V gene (reference sequence). The CDR3 extends over 15 amino acids. The CDR3 here is CASSESAGSFDTQYF. The CDR3 DNA reads TGCGCCAGCAGTGAGTCGGCAGGGAGTTTTGATACGCAGTATTTT.

This clone was counted a few times. The CDR3: CASRLVLQGVHYEQYF. CDR3 coding DNA: TGTGCAAGTCGCTTAGTATTACAGGGGGTGCACTACGAGCAGTACTTC. The chain recombines TRBV12-2 with TRBJ2-7; the table's D call of TRBD1 was not tested on the DNA. TRBV12-2 is assigned pseudogene status. CDR3 length: 16 residues.

The rearrangement uses TRBV7-6 and TRBJ1-2, with D possibly being TRBD1 (5 bases). CDR1 is SGHVS and CDR2 is FNYEAQ in the germline V gene. This CDR3 has 13 residues. V shed 5 bases and J shed 6 bases, with 13 bases lying between them. This CDR3 reads CASSHSGGDGYTF. The DNA of the CDR3 is TGTGCCAGCAGCCACTCGGGGGGGGATGGCTACACCTTC.

This clone was counted once. This chain links TRBV5-1 with TRBJ2-1, with 7 nucleotides matching TRBD1. CDR1 is SGHRS and CDR2 is YFSETQ in the germline V gene. The CDR3 runs to 15 residues. With V trimmed by 2 bases and J by 4 bases, 6 bases remained unmatched. The CDR3 region has the DNA TGCGCCAGCAGCTTCTCAGGGGGATTATACAATGAGCAGTTCTTC. Translating it yields CASSFSGGLYNEQFF.

The chain employs TRBV4-1 and TRBJ2-1, with a weak D call TRBD2 (5 bases). The CDR3 extends over 16 amino acids. Trimming removed 0 bases at V and 9 bases at J, with 18 bases between. Germline V gene data show CDR1 as MGHRA and CDR2 as YSYEKL. For the CDR3, the DNA is TGCGCCAGCAGCCAAGATGCTACATCGGGGTTTGGTGAGCAGTTCTTC. Translated: CASSQDATSGFGEQFF.

The table lists this clone with a few counts. The rearrangement joins TRBV5-1 to TRBJ2-7, with D maybe TRBD1 (5 bases). This CDR3 spans 15 amino acids. V was shortened by 1 base and J by 0 bases, with 11 bases between the two germline ends. The V gene's germline CDR1 is SGHRS and CDR2 YFSETQ. The CDR3 loop is CASSLQTAISYEQYF. DNA of the CDR3: TGCGCCAGCAGCTTGCAGACAGCGATCTCCTACGAGCAGTACTTC.

This clone was seen only once. The V gene is TRBV21-1, the J gene TRBJ1-1. TRBV21-1 is listed as a pseudogene. This CDR3 has 18 residues. The CDR3 DNA reads as TGTGCCAGCAGCAAATCACCGGGCCCAACGAGGAGGGACACTGAAGCTTTCTTT. Encoded protein: CASSKSPGPTRRDTEAFF.

This clone has a handful of counts. The rearrangement uses TRBV7-2 and TRBJ1-6; TRBD1 aligns across 9 bases. The CDR3 is made up of 16 amino acids. V shed 5 bases, J shed 8 bases, and the junction held 10 bases outside the gene matches. From germline, CDR1 is SGHTA and CDR2 FQGNSA. CDR3 in DNA: TGTGCCAGCAGCCTAGGCTGGGACAGGGCTCATTCACCCCTCCACTTT. This gives the protein CASSLGWDRAHSPLHF.

This sequence joins TRBV6-5 and TRBJ1-1, with D perhaps matching TRBD1 (6 bases). The V end was cut by 6 bases, the J end by 1 base, with 12 bases between. Per the germline V gene, CDR1 is MNHEY and CDR2 is SVGAGI. The CDR3 consists of 14 residues. This CDR3 is CASSSAGANTEAFF. DNA of the CDR3: TGTGCCAGCAGCTCGGCAGGGGCGAACACTGAAGCTTTCTTT.

The chain is built from TRBV7-6 and TRBJ1-1; 7 bases line up with TRBD1. The trim removed 0 bases at V and 3 bases at J, leaving 7 bases unmatched. From germline, CDR1 is SGHVS and CDR2 FNYEAQ. The CDR3 extends over 16 amino acids. CDR3 nucleotide sequence: TGTGCCAGCAGCTTAGCCACAGGGGTGTTGGACACTGAAGCTTTCTTT. Its protein product is CASSLATGVLDTEAFF.

The CDR3 reads CASSQGAGLLLSNQPQHF. CDR3 bases: TGCGCCAGCAGCCAAGGAGCAGGGCTCCTACTCAGCAATCAGCCCCAGCATTTT. The chain links TRBV4-1 to TRBJ1-5; D perhaps matches TRBD1 (5 bases). Germline assignment: CDR1 MGHRA and CDR2 YSYEKL. Trimming cost V 1 base and J 1 base, with 17 bases left between them. This CDR3 has 18 amino acids.

This clone was counted a single time. The CDR3 bases are TGTGCCAGCAGCAGCAGGGAATCTGGGGCCAACGTCCTGACTTTC. This gives the protein CASSSRESGANVLTF. The chain joins TRBV5-4 to TRBJ2-6, with TRBD1 as a possible D gene (5 bases). With 4 bases removed from V and 1 base from J, the gap between germline ends came to 9 bases. CDR1 and CDR2 from the germline V gene are SGHNT and YYREEE (reference sequence). The CDR3 is 15 amino acids.

V usage is TRBV6-5 and J usage is TRBJ2-7; no definite D call. V lost 8 bases and J lost 6, with 14 bases in between. This CDR3 spans 12 amino acids. Germline V gene data show CDR1 as MNHEY and CDR2 as SVGAGI. The CDR3 nucleotides are TGTGCCAGCGGGTTCTTGGCAGCCGAGCAGTACTTC. Translated: CASGFLAAEQYF.